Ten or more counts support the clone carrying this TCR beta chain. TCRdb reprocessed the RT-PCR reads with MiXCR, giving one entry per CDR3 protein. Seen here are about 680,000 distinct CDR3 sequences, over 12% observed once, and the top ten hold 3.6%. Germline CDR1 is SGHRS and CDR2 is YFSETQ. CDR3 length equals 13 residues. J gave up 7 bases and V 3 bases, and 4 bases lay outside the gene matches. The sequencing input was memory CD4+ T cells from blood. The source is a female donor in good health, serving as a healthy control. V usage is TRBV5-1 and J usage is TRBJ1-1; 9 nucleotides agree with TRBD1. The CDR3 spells CASSSGQGNEAFF. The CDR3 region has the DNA TGCGCCAGCAGCTCGGGACAGGGTAATGAAGCTTTCTTT.